These T cell receptor beta chains were read from a single sample in a study of T cell therapy after organ transplantation. No antigen has been identified for these receptors. Libraries were prepared by immunoSEQ multiplex PCR; TCRdb keeps only in-frame clonotypes and omits some of them. The sample comprises 45,000 to 60,000 clones, about 94% of which are singletons, and over 3% rests with the top ten. Sample: CD8+ T cells from blood, taken before autologous CMV-specific T cell therapy. These receptor sequences come from a human patient who had received a solid organ transplant and had CMV disease. CDR3s include the opening cysteine and the closing phenylalanine or tryptophan. D genes are given only for firm matches. For some rows the clone size is stated as once, few or many, or as a class when expanded; others skip it.

clone size	V gene	D gene	J gene	CDR3 DNA	CDR3 protein
-	TRBV6-5	TRBD1	TRBJ1-1	TGTGCCAGCAGTACGGGACAGGAAGCTTTCTTT	CASSTGQEAFF
-	TRBV15	-	TRBJ2-3	TGTGCCACCAGCAGAGAGGGGGGAGAAGCTACGCAGTATTTT	CATSREGGEATQYF
-	TRBV18	-	TRBJ2-7	TGTGCCAGCTCACCAAAATTGTCGGGGGCCGACTACGAGCAGTACTTC	CASSPKLSGADYEQYF
-	TRBV6-5	-	TRBJ1-2	TGTGCCAGCAGTTACTCGGAGGGAAACTATGGCTACACCTTC	CASSYSEGNYGYTF
-	TRBV29-1	-	TRBJ2-3	TGCAGCGTTGAAGACTTCGGACAGTTAAACCCCACAGATACGCAGTATTTT	CSVEDFGQLNPTDTQYF
-	TRBV11-2	-	TRBJ1-2	TGTGCCAGCAGCTCGGGATCCTATGGCTACACCTTC	CASSSGSYGYTF
-	TRBV19	-	TRBJ2-6	TGTGCCAGTAGTAAAGCAGACTACTCTGGGGCCAACGTCCTGACTTTC	CASSKADYSGANVLTF
-	TRBV11-2	-	TRBJ1-1	TGTGCCAGCAGCTTAGATACCGGGTACGAAGCTTTCTTT	CASSLDTGYEAFF
once	TRBV13	-	TRBJ2-7	TGTGCCAGCAGCTTAGGCGCTAACTACGAGCAGTACTTC	CASSLGANYEQYF
-	TRBV6-5	-	TRBJ1-2	TGTGCCAGCAGTTACGGCTCGAGCTACACCTTC	CASSYGSSYTF
-	TRBV19	-	TRBJ1-5	TGTGCCAGTAGTATAGACACAGGCACCTATCAGCCCCAGCATTTT	CASSIDTGTYQPQHF
-	TRBV25-1	-	TRBJ1-2	TGTGCCAGCAGTGGGGACGGGCTCTATGGCTACACCTTC	CASSGDGLYGYTF
-	TRBV19	-	TRBJ2-7	TGTGCCAGTAGTGGAAGGGGCGGTATCGACGAGCAGTACTTC	CASSGRGGIDEQYF
-	TRBV11-3	TRBD1	TRBJ2-3	TGTGCCAGCAGCTTCTCCGGGACAGAGGTCACAGATACGCAGTATTTT	CASSFSGTEVTDTQYF
-	TRBV7-6	-	TRBJ2-3	TGTGCCAGCAGCTTAGAATTCGAAGATACGCAGTATTTT	CASSLEFEDTQYF
-	TRBV5-4	-	TRBJ2-5	TGTGCCAGCAGCTTTCGTCCGAGGCACACCCAAGAGACCCAGTACTTC	CASSFRPRHTQETQYF
-	TRBV4-3	-	TRBJ1-2	TGCGCCAGCAGCCATGGCAGGGCTAACTATGGCTACACCTTC	CASSHGRANYGYTF
-	TRBV7-8	TRBD1	TRBJ1-2	TGTGCCAGCAGCTTAGCGGTCCCGGGACAGCCAACCTACTATGGCTACACCTTC	CASSLAVPGQPTYYGYTF
-	TRBV27	-	TRBJ1-3	TGTGCCAGCAGTTTATCAGGCCCAGGCAGCTCTGGAAACACCATATATTTT	CASSLSGPGSSGNTIYF
-	TRBV5-4	-	TRBJ2-1	TGTGCCAGCAGTCGGGGACAAAGCTCCTACAATGAGCAGTTCTTC	CASSRGQSSYNEQFF
-	TRBV18	-	TRBJ1-1	TGTGCCAGCTCACCACTCAGCGGGGAGGACACTGAAGCTTTCTTT	CASSPLSGEDTEAFF
-	TRBV2	-	TRBJ1-2	TGTGCCAGCAGTGAAGATCCAGTTAGCTATGGCTACACCTTC	CASSEDPVSYGYTF
-	TRBV14	TRBD1	TRBJ2-1	TGTGCCAGCAGCCAAGTTCCGGGACAGGGGGATAATGAGCAGTTCTTC	CASSQVPGQGDNEQFF
-	TRBV4-1	-	TRBJ2-6	TGCGCCAGCAGCGCCAGGCGTCAGGCCAACGTCCTGACTTTC	CASSARRQANVLTF
-	TRBV6-5	-	TRBJ2-7	TGTGCCAGCAGTTACTCCGACCGGGGGCCCTACGAGCAGTACTTC	CASSYSDRGPYEQYF
-	TRBV5-4	-	TRBJ2-5	TGTGCCAGCAGCTTGGGACCCCCCTCCGGACAGCTCCAGCAGACCCAGTACTTC	CASSLGPPSGQLQQTQYF
-	TRBV5-1	-	TRBJ1-1	TGCGCCAGCAGGTCAGGGTACACTGAAGCTTTCTTT	CASRSGYTEAFF
-	TRBV4-1	-	TRBJ1-5	TGCGCCAGCAGCCAAGAAGGCTACAGCAATCAGCCCCAGCATTTT	CASSQEGYSNQPQHF
-	TRBV4-3	-	TRBJ2-2	TGCGCCAGCAGCCAAGACAGGGTGAACACCGGGGAGCTGTTTTTT	CASSQDRVNTGELFF
-	TRBV7-9	TRBD1	TRBJ1-6	TGTGCCAGCAGCCCAGAACGACAGGGGCGTAATTCACCCCTCCACTTT	CASSPERQGRNSPLHF
-	TRBV14	-	TRBJ2-2	TGTGCCAGCAGCCAAGTAGGTTTCTTAGCGGTATCGAACACCGGGGAGCTGTTTTTT	CASSQVGFLAVSNTGELFF
few	TRBV4-2	-	TRBJ1-1	TGTGCCAGCAGCCAAGCAGTGAACACTGAAGCTTTCTTT	CASSQAVNTEAFF
-	TRBV11-2	-	TRBJ2-5	TGTGCCAGCAGCTTCCTAGGGCGTAGTGGAGAGACCCAGTACTTC	CASSFLGRSGETQYF
-	TRBV4-1	-	TRBJ1-4	TGCGCCAGCAGCCAAGGAGGCGGCTCCTATGAAAAACTGTTTTTT	CASSQGGGSYEKLFF
-	TRBV7-8	-	TRBJ2-3	TGTGCCAGCAGCTTAGTCCAAGATACGCAGTATTTT	CASSLVQDTQYF
-	TRBV5-6	-	TRBJ1-5	TGTGCCAGCAGCTCTGACCGAGGGCTACGTAATCAGCCCCAGCATTTT	CASSSDRGLRNQPQHF
-	TRBV6-5	-	TRBJ1-2	TGTGCCAGCAGTTACTCGAAAATGACAGTCTATGGCTACACCTTC	CASSYSKMTVYGYTF
-	TRBV10-2	-	TRBJ2-3	TGCGCCAGCAGTGAAATACTAGCCCCCCGCACAGATACGCAGTATTTT	CASSEILAPRTDTQYF
-	TRBV6-1	-	TRBJ1-1	TGTGCCAGCAGCTTTGGGCCGAACACTGAAGCTTTCTTT	CASSFGPNTEAFF
-	TRBV6-5	-	TRBJ2-1	TGTGCCAGCAGTTACTCGACGGGTTCCGCAGAGCAGTTCTTC	CASSYSTGSAEQFF
-	TRBV4-2	TRBD2	TRBJ2-3	TGTGCCAGCAGCCCCTCCGGAGGCGGGGGGATTCCTAACACAGATACGCAGTATTTT	CASSPSGGGGIPNTDTQYF